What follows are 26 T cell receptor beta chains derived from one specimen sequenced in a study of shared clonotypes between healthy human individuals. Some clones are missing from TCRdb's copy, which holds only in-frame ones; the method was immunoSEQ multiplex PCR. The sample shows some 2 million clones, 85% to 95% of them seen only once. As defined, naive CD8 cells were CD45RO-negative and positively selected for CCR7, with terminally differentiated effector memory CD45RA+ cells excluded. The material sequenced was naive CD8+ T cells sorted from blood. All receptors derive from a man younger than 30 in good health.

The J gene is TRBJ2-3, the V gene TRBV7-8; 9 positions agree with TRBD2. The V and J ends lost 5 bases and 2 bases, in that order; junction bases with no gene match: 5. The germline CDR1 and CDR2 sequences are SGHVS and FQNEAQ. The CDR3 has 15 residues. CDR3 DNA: TGTGCCAGCAGCCCGACTAGCGGAACCACAGATACGCAGTATTTT. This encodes CASSPTSGTTDTQYF.

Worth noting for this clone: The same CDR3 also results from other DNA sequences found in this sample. Written as DNA, the CDR3 is TGTGCCAGCAGTTTATTAGGAGGGAACTACGAGCAGTACTTC. The encoded protein is CASSLLGGNYEQYF. V gene TRBV27 combines with J gene TRBJ2-7; maybe TRBD2 (6 bases). The CDR3 loop spans 14 amino acids. Trimming took off 1 base at V and 3 bases at J, with 10 bases between the two ends. Germline-derived CDR1 and CDR2 are MNHEY and SMNVEV (reference sequence).

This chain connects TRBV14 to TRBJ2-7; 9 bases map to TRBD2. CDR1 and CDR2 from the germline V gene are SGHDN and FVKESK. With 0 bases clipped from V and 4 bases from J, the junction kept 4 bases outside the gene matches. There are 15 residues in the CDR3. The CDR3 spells CASSQDRSGGYEQYF. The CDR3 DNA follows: TGTGCCAGCAGCCAAGATCGTAGCGGGGGATACGAGCAGTACTTC.

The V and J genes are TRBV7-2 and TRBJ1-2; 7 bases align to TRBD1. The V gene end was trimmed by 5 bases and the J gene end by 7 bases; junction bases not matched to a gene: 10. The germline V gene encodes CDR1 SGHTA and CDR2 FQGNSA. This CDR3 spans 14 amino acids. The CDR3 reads CASSRQGLTTGYTF. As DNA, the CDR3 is TGTGCCAGCAGCCGACAGGGTCTAACGACTGGCTACACCTTC.

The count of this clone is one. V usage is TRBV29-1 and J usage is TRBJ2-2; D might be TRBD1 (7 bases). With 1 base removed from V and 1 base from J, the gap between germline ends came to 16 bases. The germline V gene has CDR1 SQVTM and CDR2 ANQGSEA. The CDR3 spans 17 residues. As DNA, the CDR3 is TGCAGCGTTGAAGGCGGGGCCGGGACAGAGAACACCGGGGAGCTGTTTTTT. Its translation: CSVEGGAGTENTGELFF.

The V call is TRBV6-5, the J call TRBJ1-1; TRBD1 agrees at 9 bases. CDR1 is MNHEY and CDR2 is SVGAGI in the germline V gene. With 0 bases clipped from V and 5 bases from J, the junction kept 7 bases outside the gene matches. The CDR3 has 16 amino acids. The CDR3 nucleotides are TGTGCCAGCAGTTACTCGACGACACAGGGGGCGACTGAAGCTTTCTTT. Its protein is CASSYSTTQGATEAFF.

The CDR3 bases are TGTGCCAGCAGCTTGGTAGGGACAGGAGACATCATGAACACTGAAGCTTTCTTT. This gives the protein CASSLVGTGDIMNTEAFF. The V and J genes are TRBV5-6 and TRBJ1-1, with 8 bases fitting TRBD1. Germline CDR1 reads SGHDT; CDR2 reads YYEEEE. The J segment lost 0 bases and the V segment lost 0 bases, leaving 10 bases of the junction unmatched. The CDR3 contains 18 residues.

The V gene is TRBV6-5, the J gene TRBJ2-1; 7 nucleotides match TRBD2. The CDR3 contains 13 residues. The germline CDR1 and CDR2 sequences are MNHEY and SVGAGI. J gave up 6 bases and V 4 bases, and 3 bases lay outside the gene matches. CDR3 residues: CASSFSGGNEQFF. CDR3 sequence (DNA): TGTGCCAGCAGTTTTTCGGGAGGCAATGAGCAGTTCTTC.

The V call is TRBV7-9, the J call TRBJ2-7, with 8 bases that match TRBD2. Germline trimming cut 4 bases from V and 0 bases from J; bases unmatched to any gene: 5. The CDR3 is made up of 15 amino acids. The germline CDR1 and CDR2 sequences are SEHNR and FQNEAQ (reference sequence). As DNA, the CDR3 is TGTGCCAGCAGCTCTACTAGCGGCGACTCCTACGAGCAGTACTTC. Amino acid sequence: CASSSTSGDSYEQYF.

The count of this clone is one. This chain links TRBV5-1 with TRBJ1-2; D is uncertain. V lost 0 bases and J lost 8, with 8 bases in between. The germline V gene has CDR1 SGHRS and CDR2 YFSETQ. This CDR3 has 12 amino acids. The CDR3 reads CASSLGPGGYTF. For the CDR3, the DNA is TGCGCCAGCAGCTTGGGTCCTGGGGGCTACACCTTC.

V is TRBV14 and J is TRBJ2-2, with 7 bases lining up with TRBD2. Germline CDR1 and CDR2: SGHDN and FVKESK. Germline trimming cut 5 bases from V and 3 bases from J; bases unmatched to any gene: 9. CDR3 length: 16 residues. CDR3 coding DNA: TGTGCCAGCAGCAACATAGAGCGGGATTACACCGGGGAGCTGTTTTTT. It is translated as CASSNIERDYTGELFF. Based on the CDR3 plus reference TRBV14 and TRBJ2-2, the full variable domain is EAGVTQFPSHSVIEKGQTVTLRCDPISGHDNLYWYRRVMGKEIKFLLHFVKESKQDESGMPNNRFLAERTGGTYSTLKVQPAELEDSGVYFCASSNIERDYTGELFFGEGSRLTVL.

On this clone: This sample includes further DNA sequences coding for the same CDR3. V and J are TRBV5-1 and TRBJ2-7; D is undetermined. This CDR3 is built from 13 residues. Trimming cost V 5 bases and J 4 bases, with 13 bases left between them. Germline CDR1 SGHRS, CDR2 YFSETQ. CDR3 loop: CASSYGSLYEQYF. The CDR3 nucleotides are TGCGCCAGCAGTTACGGCAGCCTTTACGAGCAGTACTTC.

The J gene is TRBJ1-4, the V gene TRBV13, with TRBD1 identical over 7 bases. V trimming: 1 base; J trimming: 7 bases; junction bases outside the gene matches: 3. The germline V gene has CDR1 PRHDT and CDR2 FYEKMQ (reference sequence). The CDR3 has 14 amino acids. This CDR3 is CASSLAGTAEKLFF. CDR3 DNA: TGTGCCAGCAGCTTAGCGGGGACAGCTGAAAAACTGTTTTTT. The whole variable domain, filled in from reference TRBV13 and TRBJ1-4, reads AAGVIQSPRHLIKEKRETATLKCYPIPRHDTVYWYQQGPGQDPQFLISFYEKMQSDKGSIPDRFSAQQFSDYHSELNMSSLELGDSALYFCASSLAGTAEKLFFGSGTQLSVL.

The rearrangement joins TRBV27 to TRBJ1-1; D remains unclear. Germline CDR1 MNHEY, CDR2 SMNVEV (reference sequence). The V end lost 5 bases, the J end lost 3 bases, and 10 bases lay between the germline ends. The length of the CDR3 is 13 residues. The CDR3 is CASSPSGDTEAFF. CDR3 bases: TGTGCCAGCAGTCCGAGTGGTGACACTGAAGCTTTCTTT.

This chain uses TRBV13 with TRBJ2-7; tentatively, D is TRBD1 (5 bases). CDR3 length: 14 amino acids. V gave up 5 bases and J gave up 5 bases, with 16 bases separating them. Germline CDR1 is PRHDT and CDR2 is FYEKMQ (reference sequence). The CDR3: CASSPSTGFHEQYF. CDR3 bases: TGTGCCAGCAGCCCCTCAACAGGTTTCCACGAGCAGTACTTC.

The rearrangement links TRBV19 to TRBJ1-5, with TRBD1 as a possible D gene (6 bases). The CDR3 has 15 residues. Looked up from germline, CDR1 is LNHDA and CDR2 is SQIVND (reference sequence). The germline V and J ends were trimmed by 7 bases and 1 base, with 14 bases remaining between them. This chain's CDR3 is CASTDYRVSNQPQHF. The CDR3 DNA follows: TGTGCCAGTACTGACTACAGGGTAAGCAATCAGCCCCAGCATTTT.

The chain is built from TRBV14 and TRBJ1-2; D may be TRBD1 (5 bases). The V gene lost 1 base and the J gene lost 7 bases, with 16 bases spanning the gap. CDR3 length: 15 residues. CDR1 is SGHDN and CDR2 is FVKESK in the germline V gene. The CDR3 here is CASSQVGGTSGGYTF. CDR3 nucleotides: TGTGCCAGCAGCCAAGTGGGGGGGACCTCCGGTGGCTACACCTTC.

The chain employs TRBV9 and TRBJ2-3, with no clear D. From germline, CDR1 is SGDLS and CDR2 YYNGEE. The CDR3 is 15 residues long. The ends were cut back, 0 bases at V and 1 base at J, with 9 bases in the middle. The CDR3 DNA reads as TGTGCCAGCAGCGTAGATGCAGGACGCACAGATACGCAGTATTTT. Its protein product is CASSVDAGRTDTQYF.

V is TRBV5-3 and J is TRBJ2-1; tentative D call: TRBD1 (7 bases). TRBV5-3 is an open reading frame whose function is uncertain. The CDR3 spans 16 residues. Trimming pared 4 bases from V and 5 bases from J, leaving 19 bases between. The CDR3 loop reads CARSGKQGTGNNEQFF. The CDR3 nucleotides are TGTGCCAGAAGCGGGAAACAGGGGACTGGGAACAATGAGCAGTTCTTC.

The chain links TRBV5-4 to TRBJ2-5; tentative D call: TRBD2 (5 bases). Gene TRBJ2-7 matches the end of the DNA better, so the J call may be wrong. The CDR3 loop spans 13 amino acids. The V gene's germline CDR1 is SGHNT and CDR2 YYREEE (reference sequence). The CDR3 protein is CASATDPRDEQYF. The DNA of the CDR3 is TGTGCCAGCGCTACTGACCCGAGGGACGAGCAGTACTTC.

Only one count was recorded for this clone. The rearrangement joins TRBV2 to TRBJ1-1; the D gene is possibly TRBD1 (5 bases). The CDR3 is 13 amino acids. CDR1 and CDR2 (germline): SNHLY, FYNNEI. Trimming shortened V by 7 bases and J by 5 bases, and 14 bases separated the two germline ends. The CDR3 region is CASMGRGWTEAFF. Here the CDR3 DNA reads TGTGCCAGCATGGGGAGGGGTTGGACTGAAGCTTTCTTT.

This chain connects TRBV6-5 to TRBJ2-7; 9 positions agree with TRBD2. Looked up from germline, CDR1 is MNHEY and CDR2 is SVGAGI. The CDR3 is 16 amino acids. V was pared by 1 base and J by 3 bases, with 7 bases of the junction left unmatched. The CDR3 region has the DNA TGTGCCAGCAGTTACTGGGGGGGACTAGCCGTCTACGAGCAGTACTTC. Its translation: CASSYWGGLAVYEQYF.

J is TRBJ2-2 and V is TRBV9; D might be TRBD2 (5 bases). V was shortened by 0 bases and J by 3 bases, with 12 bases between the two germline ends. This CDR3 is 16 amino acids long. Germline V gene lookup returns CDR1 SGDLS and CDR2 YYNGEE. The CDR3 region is CASSVGSGLHTGELFF. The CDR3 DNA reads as TGTGCCAGCAGCGTAGGCAGCGGATTACACACCGGGGAGCTGTTTTTT.

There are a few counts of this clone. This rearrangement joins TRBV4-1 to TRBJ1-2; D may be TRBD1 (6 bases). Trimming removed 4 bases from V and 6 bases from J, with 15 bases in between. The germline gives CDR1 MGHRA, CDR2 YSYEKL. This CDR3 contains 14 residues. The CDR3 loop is CASSPRQVEDGYTF. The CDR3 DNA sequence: TGCGCCAGCAGCCCCAGACAGGTGGAGGATGGCTACACCTTC.

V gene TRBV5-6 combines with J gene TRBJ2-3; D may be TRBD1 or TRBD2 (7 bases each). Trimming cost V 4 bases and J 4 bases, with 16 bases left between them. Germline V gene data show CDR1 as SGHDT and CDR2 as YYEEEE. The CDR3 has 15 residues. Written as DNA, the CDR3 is TGTGCCAGCAGCGCGGGGGACAGTCTCCCAGATACGCAGTATTTT. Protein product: CASSAGDSLPDTQYF.

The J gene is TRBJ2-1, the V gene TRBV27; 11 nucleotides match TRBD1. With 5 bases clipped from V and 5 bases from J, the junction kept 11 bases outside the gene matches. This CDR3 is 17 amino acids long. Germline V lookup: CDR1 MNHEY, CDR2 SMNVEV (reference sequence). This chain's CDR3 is CASSTGTGGTKNNEQFF. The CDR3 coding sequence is TGTGCCAGCAGTACCGGGACAGGGGGGACAAAAAACAATGAGCAGTTCTTC.